One and the same sample provided the 19 T cell receptor delta chains below, sequenced in a study of gamma-delta T cells after stem cell transplantation. TCRdb reapplied CATT to the RT-PCR reads. The sample shows over 2,000 delta-chain clones, 44% of them seen only once. Material: gamma-delta T cells. These receptors came from a human donor. It is not recorded whose cells these are; they may come from a transplant donor.

This clone was detected only once. The chain is built from TRDV2 and TRDJ3, with TRDD3 matching over 9 bases. V lost 3 bases to trimming and J lost 0 bases; unmatched junction nucleotides: 8. The germline V gene has CDR1 GEAIGNYY and CDR2 EKD. The CDR3 loop spans 19 amino acids. CDR3 region: CACDGATGGPSWDTRQMFF. The CDR3 bases are TGTGCCTGTGACGGCGCTACTGGGGGACCCTCCTGGGACACCCGACAGATGTTTTTC.

Note on this clone: This sample includes further DNA sequences coding for the same CDR3. This rearrangement joins TRDV2 to TRDJ1, with 12 bases fitting TRDD3. J was trimmed by 12 bases and V by 1 base; bases with no gene match: 5. The CDR3 is 13 residues long. Germline-derived CDR1 and CDR2 are GEAIGNYY and EKD. The CDR3 DNA reads TGTGCCTGTGACACTTTACTGGGGGATACCGTCATCTTT. It specifies CACDTLLGDTVIF.

The chain employs TRDV2 and TRDJ1; the match to TRDD3 covers 11 bases. This CDR3 is built from 20 residues. J was trimmed by 0 bases and V by 3 bases; bases with no gene match: 17. Germline CDR1 reads GEAIGNYY; CDR2 reads EKD. CDR3 sequence: CACDPVVGDTRSPYTDKLIF. CDR3 DNA: TGTGCCTGTGACCCCGTGGTGGGGGATACGCGTTCCCCTTACACCGATAAACTCATCTTT.

By its share, this clone is medium-sized. The chain uses TRDV2 and TRDJ1; D call uncertain. This CDR3 has 14 amino acids. V lost 1 base, J lost 0 bases, and 8 bases lay in between. Germline V gene data show CDR1 as GEAIGNYY and CDR2 as EKD. CDR3 DNA sequence: TGTGCCTGTGACACGATTGGGAACACCGATAAACTCATCTTT. Protein: CACDTIGNTDKLIF.

The gene calls are TRDV2 and TRDJ4; D might be TRDD3 (5 bases). This CDR3 is built from 19 residues. V lost 0 bases and J 0 bases, leaving 25 bases between the germline ends. Germline V gene sequence: CDR1 GEAIGNYY, CDR2 EKD. The CDR3 DNA follows: TGTGCCTGTGACACCGTGGAGGATAGAAGGGCGGGGGTCACCAGACCCCTGATCTTT. It is translated as CACDTVEDRRAGVTRPLIF.

The CDR3: CACDTIGSTDKLIF. The CDR3 nucleotides read TGTGCCTGTGACACGATTGGGAGCACCGATAAACTCATCTTT. This chain uses TRDV2 with TRDJ1, with D unresolved. Germline V gene lookup returns CDR1 GEAIGNYY and CDR2 EKD. The CDR3 is 14 amino acids. Trimming pared 1 base from V and 1 base from J, leaving 9 bases between.

This clone was counted between two and nine times. This sequence may be a read error, since a much larger clone differs from it by one base. The chain joins TRDV2 to TRDJ1; D perhaps matches TRDD3 (6 bases). V lost 3 bases and J lost 2, with 12 bases in between. Germline CDR1 is GEAIGNYY and CDR2 is EKD. The CDR3 is 14 amino acids. The CDR3 nucleotides are TGTGCCTGTGACCCGTTGGGGGCTACCGATAAACTCATCTTT. This translates into CACDPLGATDKLIF.

This clone is labeled as large (0.1 to 1%). The sample has other DNA sequences that encode this CDR3 too. The V and J genes are TRDV2 and TRDJ1; 10 bases align to TRDD3. CDR1 GEAIGNYY and CDR2 EKD come from the germline V gene. The CDR3 loop spans 18 amino acids. The junction had 9 bases not matched to a gene; V was cut back by 0 bases and J by 0 bases. The CDR3 is CACDTLTGGSLYTDKLIF. The CDR3 DNA reads as TGTGCCTGTGACACCCTTACTGGGGGATCTTTATACACCGATAAACTCATCTTT.

By proportion, this clone is large (0.1 to 1%). In the same sample, other DNA sequences code for this CDR3. The V gene is TRDV2, the J gene TRDJ1; D gene uncertain. This CDR3 has 16 residues. Per the germline V gene, CDR1 is GEAIGNYY and CDR2 is EKD. Trimming stripped 0 bases from V and 7 bases from J, with 20 bases between. The CDR3 protein is CACDTLQTSTGPKLIF. CDR3 bases: TGTGCCTGTGACACCCTACAGACCAGTACGGGGCCTAAACTCATCTTT.

With respect to this clone: A much larger clone differs from this one at a single base, so this may be a read error. V and J are TRDV2 and TRDJ1, with 10 nucleotides matching TRDD3. The V and J ends lost 3 bases and 1 base, in that order; junction bases with no gene match: 7. Germline V gene data show CDR1 as GEAIGNYY and CDR2 as EKD. This CDR3 is 16 amino acids long. The CDR3 sequence is CACDPLLGDATDKLIF. CDR3 bases: TGTGCCTGTGACCCCCTACTGGGGGATGCCACCGATAAACTCATCTTT.

This clone was found a few times. J is TRDJ1 and V is TRDV2, with TRDD3 identical over 10 bases. Germline loops: CDR1 GEAIGNYY, CDR2 EKD. This CDR3 has 16 amino acids. V trimming: 0 bases; J trimming: 5 bases; junction bases outside the gene matches: 8. CDR3 DNA sequence: TGTGCCTGTGACACCGCGGGGGATACGCGCTATGATAAACTCATCTTT. Its protein is CACDTAGDTRYDKLIF.

This clone was seen more than once but under ten times. J is TRDJ1 and V is TRDV2; 8 nucleotides match TRDD3. CDR1 and CDR2 from the germline V gene are GEAIGNYY and EKD. The CDR3 runs 15 residues. Losses at the gene ends were 3 bases for V and 5 bases for J; bases not matched to a gene: 10. The CDR3 here is CACDVLGDPRDKLIF. DNA for the CDR3: TGTGCCTGTGACGTCCTGGGGGACCCGAGGGATAAACTCATCTTT.

Worth noting for this clone: The sample has other DNA sequences that encode this CDR3 too. The CDR3: CACDTMNGVGVQSKKLIF. CDR3 bases: TGTGCCTGTGACACAATGAACGGAGTGGGAGTCCAGTCAAAAAAACTCATCTTT. The V gene is TRDV2, the J gene TRDJ1; no definite D call. The germline V gene has CDR1 GEAIGNYY and CDR2 EKD. V was pared by 1 base and J by 8 bases, with 28 bases between. There are 18 residues in the CDR3.

The count of this clone is one. This rearrangement joins TRDV2 to TRDJ1, with 9 nucleotides matching TRDD3. With 2 bases clipped from V and 1 base from J, the junction kept 19 bases outside the gene matches. The germline V gene encodes CDR1 GEAIGNYY and CDR2 EKD. This CDR3 comprises 20 residues. The CDR3 coding sequence is TGTGCCTGTGACAACGTAGGGATCGAGACTGGGGGACCGACCACCGATAAACTCATCTTT. It translates to CACDNVGIETGGPTTDKLIF.

The chain links TRDV2 to TRDJ1; 9 nucleotides match TRDD3. This CDR3 has 19 residues. CDR1 and CDR2 (germline): GEAIGNYY, EKD. The junction had 16 bases not matched to a gene; V was cut back by 3 bases and J by 0 bases. The CDR3 DNA is TGTGCCTGTGACCCACTTGACCTACCCGGGGGATACCACACCGATAAACTCATCTTT. It specifies CACDPLDLPGGYHTDKLIF.

With respect to this clone: A read error may explain this, as a much larger clone is one base away. The same CDR3 is also encoded by other DNA sequences in this sample. The V gene is TRDV2, the J gene TRDJ1; 13 nucleotides agree with TRDD3. The CDR3 extends over 18 amino acids. CDR1 is GEAIGNYY and CDR2 is EKD in the germline V gene. CDR3 in DNA: TGCGCCTGTGACACCGTACTGGGGGATACGTTGTACACCGATAAACTCATCTTT. The encoded protein is CACDTVLGDTLYTDKLIF.

The rearrangement links TRDV2 to TRDJ3; TRDD3 matches at 12 bases. Germline V gives CDR1 GEAIGNYY, CDR2 EKD. The CDR3 is 21 amino acids. Unmatched junction bases numbered 12, after V lost 4 bases and J lost 0 bases. The CDR3 region has the DNA TGTGCCTGTGAATACCCGTCTGGGGGATACGCTAGCTCCTGGGACACCCGACAGATGTTTTTC. Translated: CACEYPSGGYASSWDTRQMFF.

To note about this clone: A much larger clone lies one base from this, so it may be a read error. The chain employs TRDV2 and TRDJ1, with D possibly being TRDD2 or TRDD3 (9 bases each). CDR3 length: 18 amino acids. Germline CDR1 and CDR2: GEAIGNYY and EKD. V lost 2 bases and J 6 bases, leaving 27 bases between the germline ends. Here the CDR3 reads CACDSLPTSGGSSHKLIF. The CDR3 DNA sequence: TGTGCCTGTGACAGCCTTCCTACTTCTGGGGGATCAAGTCATAAACTCATCTTT.

This clone has a handful of counts. The gene calls are TRDV2 and TRDJ1; 13 nucleotides align to TRDD3. Germline V gene sequence: CDR1 GEAIGNYY, CDR2 EKD. The CDR3 is 19 residues long. J gave up 3 bases and V 4 bases, and 16 bases lay outside the gene matches. In DNA form, the CDR3 reads TGTGCCTGTGAGCGCTTACTGGGGGATACGCGGCGATTGGCCGATAAACTCATCTTT. It encodes CACERLLGDTRRLADKLIF.